The 24 T cell receptor beta chains below come from one sample, sequenced in a study of OX40 agonist ivuxolimab in advanced cancers. The repertoire was sequenced with immunoSEQ multiplex PCR; TCRdb's copy has only in-frame clones and lacks some. Here the sample spans tens of thousands of clones, around 86% being singletons. Sample: CD4+ or CD8+ T cells sorted from blood, taken in a trial of the OX40 agonist ivuxolimab. All receptors come from an adult with an advanced solid tumor such as melanoma, head and neck, liver or kidney cancer.

This clone has only one observation. V usage is TRBV4-1 and J usage is TRBJ2-2, with 14 bases matching TRBD2. CDR1 and CDR2 from the germline V gene are MGHRA and YSYEKL. The CDR3 is 18 residues long. The trim removed 4 bases at V and 5 bases at J, leaving 9 bases unmatched. The CDR3 bases are TGCGCCAGCAGCCTACAGAGGACTAGCGGGAGGTCTACCGGGGAGCTGTTTTTT. Protein product: CASSLQRTSGRSTGELFF.

The V and J genes are TRBV2 and TRBJ2-4, with 7 nucleotides matching TRBD1. The CDR3 contains 16 residues. The V segment lost 5 bases and the J segment 2 bases; nucleotides outside the gene matches: 9. Germline V gives CDR1 SNHLY, CDR2 FYNNEI. The CDR3 sequence is CASSPRTGLSKNIQYF. The CDR3 DNA reads TGTGCCAGCAGTCCGCGGACAGGTTTATCCAAAAACATTCAGTACTTC. The full variable domain, its missing parts supplied by reference TRBV2 and TRBJ2-4, is EPEVTQTPSHQVTQMGQEVILRCVPISNHLYFYWYRQILGQKVEFLVSFYNNEISEKSEIFDDQFSVERPDGSNFTLKIRSTKLEDSAMYFCASSPRTGLSKNIQYFGAGTRLSVL.

This chain links TRBV11-2 with TRBJ2-5; 11 nucleotides agree with TRBD2. In germline, CDR1 is SGHAT, CDR2 FQNNGV. The ends lost 5 bases at V and 7 bases at J; junction bases unmatched: 6. The CDR3 runs to 14 residues. The CDR3 nucleotides are TGTGCCAGCAGCCCATGGGGGACTAGCGGGACCCAGTACTTC. Translated: CASSPWGTSGTQYF.

The chain is built from TRBV7-2 and TRBJ1-1; no clear D gene. The CDR3 has 15 residues. Germline-derived CDR1 and CDR2 are SGHTA and FQGNSA. V lost 5 bases to trimming and J lost 5 bases, with 18 bases between them. The CDR3 DNA sequence: TGTGCCAGCAGCCCTGTGGGCGTTAAAGGGACTGAAGCTTTCTTT. This gives the protein CASSPVGVKGTEAFF. The whole variable domain, filled in from reference TRBV7-2 and TRBJ1-1, reads GAGVSQSPSNKVTEKGKDVELRCDPISGHTALYWYRQSLGQGLEFLIYFQGNSAPDKSGLPSDRFSAERTGGSVSTLTIQRTQQEDSAVYLCASSPVGVKGTEAFFGQGTRLTVV.

The chain couples TRBV18 to TRBJ2-1; D is perhaps TRBD1 (6 bases). The V end was cut by 2 bases, the J end by 4 bases, with 12 bases between. The germline V gene has CDR1 KGHSH and CDR2 LQKENI. This CDR3 contains 15 residues. The CDR3 sequence: CASSPSQGGYNEQFF. The CDR3 nucleotides are TGTGCCAGCTCACCATCACAGGGCGGGTACAATGAGCAGTTCTTC.

V usage is TRBV28 and J usage is TRBJ1-2; D call uncertain. The CDR3 sequence is 12 residues long. V dropped 6 bases and J dropped 4 bases, with 9 bases sitting between them. From germline, CDR1 is MDHEN and CDR2 SYDVKM. The CDR3 here is CASSPSAYGYTF. In nucleotides, the CDR3 is TGTGCCAGCAGCCCTTCGGCCTATGGCTACACCTTC.

The J gene is TRBJ2-1, the V gene TRBV11-1, with 8 bases matching TRBD2. The CDR3 has 18 residues. Per germline, CDR1 SGHAT and CDR2 FQDESV (reference sequence). V was pared by 5 bases and J by 0 bases, with 12 bases of the junction left unmatched. The CDR3 here is CASSDVGLARSSYNEQFF. CDR3 nucleotides: TGTGCCAGCAGCGACGTCGGACTAGCCCGGAGCTCCTACAATGAGCAGTTCTTC.

This rearrangement joins TRBV10-1 to TRBJ2-1; the D call may be TRBD1 or TRBD2 (5 bases each). Trimming left V 5 bases short and J 8 bases short, with 13 bases between. CDR1 is WNHNN and CDR2 is SYGVQD in the germline V gene (reference sequence). This CDR3 has 13 amino acids. CDR3 sequence reads: CASSNLLGDEQFF. Here the CDR3 DNA reads TGCGCCAGCAGTAACCTCCTGGGGGATGAGCAGTTCTTC.

The chain employs TRBV4-1 and TRBJ2-1; the D gene could be TRBD1 or TRBD2 (5 bases each). The V gene's germline CDR1 is MGHRA and CDR2 YSYEKL. V was shortened by 0 bases and J by 2 bases, with 14 bases between the two germline ends. There are 17 residues in the CDR3. The CDR3: CASSQDGTLKTYNEQFF. CDR3 sequence (DNA): TGCGCCAGCAGCCAAGATGGGACCCTTAAAACCTACAATGAGCAGTTCTTC.

This sequence joins TRBV11-2 and TRBJ2-7; D uncertain. The CDR3 contains 13 residues. Trimming stripped 0 bases from V and 3 bases from J, with 6 bases between. Germline V gene sequence: CDR1 SGHAT, CDR2 FQNNGV. The DNA for the CDR3 is TGTGCCAGCAGCTTAGACGGCTTCTACGAGCAGTACTTC. Amino acids: CASSLDGFYEQYF.

V usage is TRBV6-5 and J usage is TRBJ1-4; D remains ambiguous. CDR1 is MNHEY and CDR2 is SVGAGI in the germline V gene. The CDR3 runs to 15 residues. Trimming removed 7 bases at V and 8 bases at J, with 20 bases between. CDR3 sequence reads: CASKKGLSRGEKLFF. DNA for the CDR3: TGTGCCAGCAAAAAGGGTTTATCCAGAGGAGAAAAACTGTTTTTT.

The CDR3 DNA reads TGTGCCAGCAGCTTGGGAAGGGACTCAACTAATGAAAAACTGTTTTTT. This translates into CASSLGRDSTNEKLFF. The chain combines TRBV5-8 with TRBJ1-4, with a possible D match to TRBD1 (5 bases). Deletions cut 0 bases from V and 0 bases from J, with 9 bases between. This CDR3 contains 16 residues. Germline assignment: CDR1 SGHTS and CDR2 YDEGEE.

The rearrangement joins TRBV7-9 to TRBJ1-5; 8 bases are a match to TRBD1. With V trimmed by 3 bases and J by 7 bases, 8 bases remained unmatched. CDR3 size: 15 residues. The germline gives CDR1 SEHNR, CDR2 FQNEAQ (reference sequence). CDR3 loop: CASSLGTGRGQPQHF. CDR3 coding DNA: TGTGCCAGCAGCTTGGGGACAGGAAGAGGGCAGCCCCAGCATTTT.

This chain connects TRBV19 to TRBJ1-1, with a possible D match to TRBD1 (5 bases). The CDR3 sequence is 14 residues long. Germline V lookup: CDR1 LNHDA, CDR2 SQIVND (reference sequence). V was shortened by 6 bases and J by 7 bases, with 18 bases between the two germline ends. The CDR3 region has the DNA TGTGCCAGTAGCCTAGACCCAGGGAATATTGAAGCTTTCTTT. It yields the protein CASSLDPGNIEAFF.

The chain employs TRBV11-3 and TRBJ2-1; 8 positions agree with TRBD2. The CDR3 is 15 amino acids. CDR1 and CDR2 (germline): SGHNT, YENEEA. V gave up 0 bases and J gave up 2 bases; unmatched junction bases: 0. CDR3 nucleotide sequence: TGTGCCAGCAGCTTAGAAGCGGGGGCCTACAATGAGCAGTTCTTC. Translated, it gives CASSLEAGAYNEQFF. Filled out from reference TRBV11-3 and TRBJ2-1, the complete variable domain reads EAGVVQSPRYKIIEKKQPVAFWCNPISGHNTLYWYLQNLGQGPELLIRYENEEAVDDSQLPKDRFSAERLKGVDSTLKIQPAELGDSAVYLCASSLEAGAYNEQFFGPGTRLTVL.

The gene calls are TRBV15 and TRBJ2-1; D may match TRBD1 or TRBD2 (5 bases each). CDR3 size: 16 residues. V was cut by 0 bases and J by 10 bases, with 19 bases left in between. Germline lookup yields CDR1 LNHNV and CDR2 YYDKDF (reference sequence). The CDR3 spells CATSRDRLDDRGEQFF. Here the CDR3 DNA reads TGTGCCACCAGCAGAGATCGCCTAGACGATCGGGGCGAGCAGTTCTTC. The full variable domain, completed using reference TRBV15 and TRBJ2-1, is DAMVIQNPRYQVTQFGKPVTLSCSQTLNHNVMYWYQQKSSQAPKLLFHYYDKDFNNEADTPDNFQSRRPNTSFCFLDIRSPGLGDTAMYLCATSRDRLDDRGEQFFGPGTRLTVL.

The chain uses TRBV2 and TRBJ2-1; D call uncertain. Trimming cost V 1 base and J 10 bases, with 14 bases left between them. The V gene's germline CDR1 is SNHLY and CDR2 FYNNEI. CDR3 size: 14 residues. CDR3 DNA: TGTGCCAGCAGTGAAGTGATCCCTTTGGAGGAGCAGTTCTTC. Amino acid sequence: CASSEVIPLEEQFF.

This clone occurred a few times. The rearrangement uses TRBV2 and TRBJ2-3; TRBD2 matches at 9 bases. The CDR3 runs to 16 residues. Trimming at V came to 7 bases and at J to 0 bases, leaving 8 bases not matched to a gene. Looked up from germline, CDR1 is SNHLY and CDR2 is FYNNEI. The chain's CDR3 is CASTTSGLASTDTQYF. The CDR3 DNA reads as TGTGCCAGCACAACTAGCGGGTTAGCTAGCACAGATACGCAGTATTTT.

This clone occurred once. Here the CDR3 reads CASSFGQGAWEQYF. The DNA for the CDR3 is TGTGCCAGCAGTTTCGGGCAGGGGGCGTGGGAGCAGTACTTC. The chain uses TRBV27 and TRBJ2-7, with TRBD1 identical over 8 bases. Germline V gene data show CDR1 as MNHEY and CDR2 as SMNVEV (reference sequence). CDR3 length equals 14 residues. The J segment lost 7 bases and the V segment lost 3 bases, leaving 8 bases of the junction unmatched.

This chain links TRBV6-6 with TRBJ1-1; unclear D gene. CDR1 and CDR2 from the germline V gene are MNHNY and SVGAGI (reference sequence). This CDR3 region has 14 residues. Between the trimmed V and J ends, which lost 8 bases and 0 bases, there was a span of 13 bases. The CDR3, as DNA: TGTGCCAGCCTATTGGGCCAGTTGAACACTGAAGCTTTCTTT. Translated: CASLLGQLNTEAFF.

The CDR3 DNA reads as TGCGCCAGCAGCCTAAGGGGGAGCCGGGAAAACATTCAGTACTTC. Translated: CASSLRGSRENIQYF. The V gene is TRBV4-1, the J gene TRBJ2-4; D possibly corresponds to TRBD1 (6 bases). This CDR3 comprises 15 residues. Germline V gene lookup returns CDR1 MGHRA and CDR2 YSYEKL. V was trimmed by 4 bases and J by 5 bases, leaving 15 bases between them.

The rearrangement joins TRBV19 to TRBJ2-3, with TRBD2 identical over 7 bases. From germline, CDR1 is LNHDA and CDR2 SQIVND (reference sequence). The CDR3 totals 15 residues. J gave up 2 bases and V 3 bases, and 5 bases lay outside the gene matches. CDR3 DNA: TGTGCCAGTAGTATCGGGGGGAGGTTCACAGATACGCAGTATTTT. Its translation is CASSIGGRFTDTQYF.

This clone has a handful of counts. V and J are TRBV7-8 and TRBJ1-2; TRBD1 might be the D (5 bases). The CDR3 is 14 residues long. Germline loops: CDR1 SGHVS, CDR2 FQNEAQ. V lost 8 bases and J 3 bases, leaving 16 bases between the germline ends. The CDR3 loop is CASSPGSVDYGYTF. Here the CDR3 DNA reads TGTGCCAGCTCCCCAGGGTCAGTCGACTATGGCTACACCTTC.

J is TRBJ2-5 and V is TRBV7-2; D not resolved. Germline V gene sequence: CDR1 SGHTA, CDR2 FQGNSA. The CDR3 runs to 15 residues. Trimming stripped 0 bases from V and 3 bases from J, with 11 bases between. The CDR3 DNA sequence: TGTGCCAGCAGCTTAGCGTCTACAAGTAAAGAGACCCAGTACTTC. Encoded protein: CASSLASTSKETQYF.